This record concerns one T cell receptor beta chain sequence. The sample is drawn from a study of control samples from healthy donors and cancer patients. Trimming removed 4 bases at V and 3 bases at J, with 13 bases between. CDR3 length equals 14 residues. The germline CDR1 and CDR2 sequences are SGHAT and FQDESV (reference sequence). The method was immunoSEQ multiplex PCR; TCRdb's version includes in-frame clones alone and lacks a portion of them. The table shows 64,000 or so clones, with more than 85% occurring only once. Sequenced: PBMCs. This receptor was obtained from a man in his forties with colorectal cancer. This rearrangement joins TRBV11-1 to TRBJ2-7, with D perhaps given as TRBD1 or TRBD2 (5 bases each). In nucleotides, the CDR3 is TGTGCCAGCAGCTCGGAGAGGGGATACTACGAGCAGTACTTC. Translation gives CASSSERGYYEQYF.